This T cell receptor (beta chain) derives from a study of T-cell reconstitution after alpha-beta-depleted transplantation in children. The V gene lost 6 bases and the J gene lost 1 base, with 10 bases spanning the gap. The germline V gene has CDR1 SGHNT and CDR2 YYREEE (reference sequence). The CDR3 runs 13 residues. This sample's TCRbeta library carried unique molecular identifier barcodes. Each CDR3 protein is one row after TCRdb ran MiXCR on the PCR reads. The table includes 200,000 to 300,000 distinct CDR3 sequences, approximately 12% detected once. Specimen: PBMCs from the stem cell graft donor, collected from the stem cell graft. V gene TRBV5-4 combines with J gene TRBJ2-5, with D perhaps matching TRBD2 (5 bases). The receptor was isolated from a human donor who donated a stem cell graft to a child with acute lymphoblastic leukemia. Here the CDR3 reads CASIRDGQETQYF. CDR3 coding DNA: TGTGCCAGCATCCGGGATGGCCAAGAGACCCAGTACTTC.